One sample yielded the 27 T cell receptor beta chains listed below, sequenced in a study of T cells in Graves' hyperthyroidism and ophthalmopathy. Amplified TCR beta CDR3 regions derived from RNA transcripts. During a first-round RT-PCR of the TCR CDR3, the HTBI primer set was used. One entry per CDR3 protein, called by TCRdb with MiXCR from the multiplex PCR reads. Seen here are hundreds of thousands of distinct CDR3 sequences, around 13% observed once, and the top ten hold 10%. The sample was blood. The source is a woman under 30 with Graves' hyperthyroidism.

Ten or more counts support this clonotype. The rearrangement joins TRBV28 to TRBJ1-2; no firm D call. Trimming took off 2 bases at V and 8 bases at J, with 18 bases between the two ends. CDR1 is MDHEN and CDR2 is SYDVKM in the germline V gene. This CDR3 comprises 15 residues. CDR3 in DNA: TGTGCCAGCAGTTTACAACCGAGGGTGGGTAAGGGCTACACCTTC. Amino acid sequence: CASSLQPRVGKGYTF.

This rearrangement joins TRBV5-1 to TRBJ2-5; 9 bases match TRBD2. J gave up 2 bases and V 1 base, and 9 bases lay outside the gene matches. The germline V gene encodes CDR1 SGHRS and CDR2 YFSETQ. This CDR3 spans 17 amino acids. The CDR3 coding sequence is TGCGCCAGCAGCTTGCGCGGGAGGGCCTTGGGGCAAGAGACCCAGTACTTC. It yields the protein CASSLRGRALGQETQYF. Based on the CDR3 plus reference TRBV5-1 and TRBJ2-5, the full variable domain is KAGVTQTPRYLIKTRGQQVTLSCSPISGHRSVSWYQQTPGQGLQFLFEYFSETQRNKGNFPGRFSGRQFSNSRSEMNVSTLELGDSALYLCASSLRGRALGQETQYFGPGTRLLVL.

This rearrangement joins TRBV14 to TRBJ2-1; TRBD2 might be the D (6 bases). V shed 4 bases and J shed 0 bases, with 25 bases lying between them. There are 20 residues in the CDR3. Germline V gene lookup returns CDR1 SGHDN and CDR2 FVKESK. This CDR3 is CASSPRPGLHEMSSYNEQFF. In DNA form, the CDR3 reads TGTGCCAGCAGCCCTCGTCCGGGACTCCACGAAATGAGCTCCTACAATGAGCAGTTCTTC.

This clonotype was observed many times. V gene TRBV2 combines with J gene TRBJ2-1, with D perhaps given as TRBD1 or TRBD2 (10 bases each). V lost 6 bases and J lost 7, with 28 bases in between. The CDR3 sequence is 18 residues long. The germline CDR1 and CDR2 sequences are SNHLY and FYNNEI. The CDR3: CASRDRGRLSGRGNEQFF. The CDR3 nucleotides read TGTGCCAGCAGAGACAGGGGGCGCCTCAGCGGGAGGGGGAATGAGCAGTTCTTC.

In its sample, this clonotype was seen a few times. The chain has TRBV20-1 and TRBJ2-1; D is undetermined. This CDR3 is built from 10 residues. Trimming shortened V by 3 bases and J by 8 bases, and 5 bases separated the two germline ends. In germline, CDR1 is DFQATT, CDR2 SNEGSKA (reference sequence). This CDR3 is CSASEYEQFF. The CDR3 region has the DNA TGCAGTGCTAGTGAATATGAGCAGTTCTTC.

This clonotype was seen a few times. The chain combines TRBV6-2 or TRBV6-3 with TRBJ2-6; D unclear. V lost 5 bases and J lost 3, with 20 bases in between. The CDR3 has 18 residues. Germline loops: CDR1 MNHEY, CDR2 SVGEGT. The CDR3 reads CASSPHVTRRRGANVLTF. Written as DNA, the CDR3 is TGTGCCAGCAGTCCCCACGTCACCCGACGCCGTGGGGCCAACGTCCTGACTTTC.

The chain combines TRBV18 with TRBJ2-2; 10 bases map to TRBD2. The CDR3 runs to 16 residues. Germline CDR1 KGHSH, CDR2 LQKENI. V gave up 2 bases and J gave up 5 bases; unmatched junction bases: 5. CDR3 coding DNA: TGTGCCAGCTCACCAGGCCTAGCGGGAGAGACCGGGGAGCTGTTTTTT. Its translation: CASSPGLAGETGELFF.

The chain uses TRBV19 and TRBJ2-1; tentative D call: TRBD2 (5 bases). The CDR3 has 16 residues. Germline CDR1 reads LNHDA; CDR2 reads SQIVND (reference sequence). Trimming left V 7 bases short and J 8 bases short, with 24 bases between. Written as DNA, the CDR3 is TGTGCCAGTACCCCATTCCCGCCCACTAGTTGGCATGAGCAGTTCTTC. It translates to CASTPFPPTSWHEQFF.

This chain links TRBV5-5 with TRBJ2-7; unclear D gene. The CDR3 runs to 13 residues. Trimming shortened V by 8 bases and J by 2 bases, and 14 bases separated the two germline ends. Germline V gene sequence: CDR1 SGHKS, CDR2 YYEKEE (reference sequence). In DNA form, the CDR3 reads TGTGCCAGTAGTATGGACGGTACCTACGAGCAGTACTTC. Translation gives CASSMDGTYEQYF.

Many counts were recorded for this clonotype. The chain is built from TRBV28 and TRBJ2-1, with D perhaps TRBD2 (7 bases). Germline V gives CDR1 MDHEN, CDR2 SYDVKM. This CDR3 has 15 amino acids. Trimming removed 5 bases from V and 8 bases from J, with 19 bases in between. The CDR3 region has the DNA TGTGCCAGCAGTCGTACAGGGCCGGGAGGCGATGAGCAGTTCTTC. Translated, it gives CASSRTGPGGDEQFF. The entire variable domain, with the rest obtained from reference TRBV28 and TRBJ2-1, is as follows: DVKVTQSSRYLVKRTGEKVFLECVQDMDHENMFWYRQDPGLGLRLIYFSYDVKMKEKGDIPEGYSVSREKKERFSLILESASTNQTSMYLCASSRTGPGGDEQFFGPGTRLTVL.

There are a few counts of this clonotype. The DNA for the CDR3 is TGTGCCAGCAGCCGAGGACAGTTCCTCTCTGGGGCCAACGTCCTGACTTTC. Its protein product is CASSRGQFLSGANVLTF. J is TRBJ2-6 and V is TRBV3-1, with D perhaps matching TRBD1 (6 bases). V was pared by 4 bases and J by 0 bases, with 13 bases between. Germline loops: CDR1 LGHDT, CDR2 YNNKEL (reference sequence). The CDR3 has 17 amino acids.

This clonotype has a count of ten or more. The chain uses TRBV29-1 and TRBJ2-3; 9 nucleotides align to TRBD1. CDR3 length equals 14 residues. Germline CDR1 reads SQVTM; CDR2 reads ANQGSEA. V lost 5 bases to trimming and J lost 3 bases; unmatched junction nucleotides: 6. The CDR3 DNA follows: TGCAGCGTTATTCACAGGGGGCGAACAGATACGCAGTATTTT. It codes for CSVIHRGRTDTQYF.

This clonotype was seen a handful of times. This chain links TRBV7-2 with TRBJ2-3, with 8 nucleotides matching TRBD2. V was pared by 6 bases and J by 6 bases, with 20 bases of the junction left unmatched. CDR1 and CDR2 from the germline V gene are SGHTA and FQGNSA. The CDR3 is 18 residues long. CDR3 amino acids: CASRFKFPGLETVDTQYF. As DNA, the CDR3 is TGTGCCAGCAGATTCAAGTTTCCGGGACTAGAGACAGTGGATACGCAGTATTTT.

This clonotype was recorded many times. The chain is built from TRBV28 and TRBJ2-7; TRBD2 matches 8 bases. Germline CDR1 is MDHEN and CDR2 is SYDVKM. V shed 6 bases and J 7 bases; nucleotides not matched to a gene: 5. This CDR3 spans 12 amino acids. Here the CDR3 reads CASRSGLGEQYF. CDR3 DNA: TGTGCCAGCAGATCGGGACTAGGAGAGCAGTACTTC.

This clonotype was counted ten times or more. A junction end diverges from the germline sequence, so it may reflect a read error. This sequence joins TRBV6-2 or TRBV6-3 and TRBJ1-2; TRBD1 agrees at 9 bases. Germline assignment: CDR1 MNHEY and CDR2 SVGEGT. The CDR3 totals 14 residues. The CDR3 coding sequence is TGTGCCAGCAGTGACTCCGGGACAGGGAATGGCTACACCTTC. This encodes CASSDSGTGNGYTF.

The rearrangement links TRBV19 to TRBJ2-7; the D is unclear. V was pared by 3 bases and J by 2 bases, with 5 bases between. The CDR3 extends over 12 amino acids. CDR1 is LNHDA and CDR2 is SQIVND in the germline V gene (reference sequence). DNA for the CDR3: TGTGCCAGTAGTATCCCCCCCTACGAGCAGTACTTC. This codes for CASSIPPYEQYF. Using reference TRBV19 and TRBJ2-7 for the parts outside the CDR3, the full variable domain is DGGITQSPKYLFRKEGQNVTLSCEQNLNHDAMYWYRQDPGQGLRLIYYSQIVNDFQKGDIAEGYSVSREKKESFPLTVTSAQKNPTAFYLCASSIPPYEQYFGPGTRLTVT.

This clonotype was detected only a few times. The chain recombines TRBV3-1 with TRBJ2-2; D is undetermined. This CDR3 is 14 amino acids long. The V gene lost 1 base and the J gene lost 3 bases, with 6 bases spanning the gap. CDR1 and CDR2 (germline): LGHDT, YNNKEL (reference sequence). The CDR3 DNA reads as TGTGCCAGCAGCCAAGGATGGGACACCGGGGAGCTGTTTTTT. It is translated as CASSQGWDTGELFF.

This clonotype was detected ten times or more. CDR3 nucleotides: TGTGCCAGCAGCTCCACCAGACTAGCGGGAGGTATCTTAGCGTTCTTC. Encoded protein: CASSSTRLAGGILAFF. The chain recombines TRBV7-9 with TRBJ2-1; the match to TRBD2 covers 13 bases. V was pared by 4 bases and J by 15 bases, with 15 bases of the junction left unmatched. Per the germline V gene, CDR1 is SEHNR and CDR2 is FQNEAQ (reference sequence). The CDR3 sequence is 16 residues long.

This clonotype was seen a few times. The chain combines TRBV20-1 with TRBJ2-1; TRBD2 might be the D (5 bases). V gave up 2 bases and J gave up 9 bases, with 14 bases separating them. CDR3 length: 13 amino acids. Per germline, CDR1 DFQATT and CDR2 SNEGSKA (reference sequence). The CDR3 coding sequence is TGCAGTGCTAGAAACGGGAAAAAGGGTGAGCAGTTCTTC. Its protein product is CSARNGKKGEQFF.

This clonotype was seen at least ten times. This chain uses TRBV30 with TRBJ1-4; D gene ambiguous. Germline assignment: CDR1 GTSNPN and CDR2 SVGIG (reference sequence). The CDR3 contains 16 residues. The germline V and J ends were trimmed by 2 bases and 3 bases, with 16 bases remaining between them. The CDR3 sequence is CAWSPGYGGANEKLFF. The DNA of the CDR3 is TGTGCCTGGAGTCCGGGTTACGGAGGAGCTAATGAAAAACTGTTTTTT.

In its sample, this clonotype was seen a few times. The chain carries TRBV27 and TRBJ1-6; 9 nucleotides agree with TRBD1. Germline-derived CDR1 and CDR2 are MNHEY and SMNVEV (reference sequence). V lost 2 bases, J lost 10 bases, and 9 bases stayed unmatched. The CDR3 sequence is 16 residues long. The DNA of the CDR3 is TGTGCCAGCAGTTTACGAACCGGGACAGGGATATCACCCCTCCACTTT. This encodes CASSLRTGTGISPLHF.

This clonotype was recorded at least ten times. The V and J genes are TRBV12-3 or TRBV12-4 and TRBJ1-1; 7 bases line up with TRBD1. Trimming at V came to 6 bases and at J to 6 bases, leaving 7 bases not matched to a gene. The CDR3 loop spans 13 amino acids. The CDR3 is CASRTGILPEAFF. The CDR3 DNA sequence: TGTGCCAGCAGGACAGGGATCCTACCTGAAGCTTTCTTT.

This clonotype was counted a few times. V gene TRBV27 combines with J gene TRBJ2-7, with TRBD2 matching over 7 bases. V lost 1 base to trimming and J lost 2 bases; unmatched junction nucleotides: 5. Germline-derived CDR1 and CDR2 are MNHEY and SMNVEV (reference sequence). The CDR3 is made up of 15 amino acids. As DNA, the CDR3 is TGTGCCAGCAGTTTATGGGGGGAGGGGACCTACGAGCAGTACTTC. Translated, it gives CASSLWGEGTYEQYF.

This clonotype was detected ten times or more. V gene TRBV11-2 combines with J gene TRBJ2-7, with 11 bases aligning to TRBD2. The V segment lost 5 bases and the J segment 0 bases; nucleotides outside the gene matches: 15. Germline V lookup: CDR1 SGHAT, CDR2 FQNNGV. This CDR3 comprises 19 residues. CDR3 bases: TGTGCCAGCAGCCGATTTCCTAGGGCTAGCGGGGGGAGCTCCTACGAGCAGTACTTC. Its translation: CASSRFPRASGGSSYEQYF. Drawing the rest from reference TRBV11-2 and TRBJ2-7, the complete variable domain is EAGVAQSPRYKIIEKRQSVAFWCNPISGHATLYWYQQILGQGPKLLIQFQNNGVVDDSQLPKDRFSAERLKGVDSTLKIQPAKLEDSAVYLCASSRFPRASGGSSYEQYFGPGTRLTVT.

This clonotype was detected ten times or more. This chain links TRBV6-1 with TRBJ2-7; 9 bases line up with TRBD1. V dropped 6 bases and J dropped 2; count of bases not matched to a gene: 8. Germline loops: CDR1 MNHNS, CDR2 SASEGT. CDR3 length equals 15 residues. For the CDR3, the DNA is TGTGCCAGCAGCGTAGGACAGGGGATGGCCTACGAGCAGTACTTC. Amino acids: CASSVGQGMAYEQYF.

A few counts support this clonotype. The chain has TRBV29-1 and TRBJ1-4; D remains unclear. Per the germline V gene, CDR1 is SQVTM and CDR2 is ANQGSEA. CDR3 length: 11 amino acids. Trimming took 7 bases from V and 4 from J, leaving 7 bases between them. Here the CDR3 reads CSAQFNEKLFF. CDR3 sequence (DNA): TGCAGCGCACAGTTTAATGAAAAACTGTTTTTT.

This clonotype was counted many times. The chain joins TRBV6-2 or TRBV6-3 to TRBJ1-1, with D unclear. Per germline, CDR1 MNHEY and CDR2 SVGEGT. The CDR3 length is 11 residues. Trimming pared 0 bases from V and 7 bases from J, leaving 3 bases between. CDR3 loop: CASSYSVEAFF. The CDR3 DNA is TGTGCCAGCAGTTACTCGGTTGAAGCTTTCTTT.